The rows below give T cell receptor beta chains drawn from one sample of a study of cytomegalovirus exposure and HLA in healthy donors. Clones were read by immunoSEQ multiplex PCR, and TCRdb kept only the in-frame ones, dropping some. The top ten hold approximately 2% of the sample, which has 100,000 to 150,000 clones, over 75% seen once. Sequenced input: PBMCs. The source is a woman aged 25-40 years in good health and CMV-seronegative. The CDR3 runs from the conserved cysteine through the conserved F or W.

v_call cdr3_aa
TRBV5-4 CASSPNPGQGAGYEQYF
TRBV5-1 CASSPGQGLYGYTF
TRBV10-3 CAISERTGDPYEQYF
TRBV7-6 CASSKTSGVETQYF
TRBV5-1 CASSSVTSTGDEQFF
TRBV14 CASSQWELAGGVNEQFF
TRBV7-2 CASSLVALSGVTAGDTQYF
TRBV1 CTSSQDITGGPGELFF
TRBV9 CASSVTASLNTGELFF
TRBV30 CAWNLGQVNTEAFF
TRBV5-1 CASSLAVGVEQYF
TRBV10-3 CAIRMQGSQETQYF
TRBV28 CASSLWGAGDGYTF